The 21 T cell receptor beta chains listed next were all sequenced from one sample in a study of blood T cell repertoires in COVID-19. Data came from immunoSEQ multiplex PCR; TCRdb stores just in-frame clones and leaves some out. Of 20,000 to 30,000 clones in the sample, about 88% were seen once. The sample comprised peripheral blood. Receptor source: a man in his 70s with acute or convalescent COVID-19.

This clone was detected once. The chain combines TRBV19 with TRBJ2-3; TRBD1 agrees at 8 bases. The CDR3 covers 14 residues. Germline V gene sequence: CDR1 LNHDA, CDR2 SQIVND (reference sequence). The V gene end was trimmed by 7 bases and the J gene end by 3 bases; junction bases not matched to a gene: 6. This chain's CDR3 is CASNQGAKTDTQYF. CDR3 nucleotide sequence: TGTGCCAGTAACCAGGGGGCCAAGACAGATACGCAGTATTTT.

The V call is TRBV2, the J call TRBJ2-3; TRBD1 matches 10 bases. Per the germline V gene, CDR1 is SNHLY and CDR2 is FYNNEI. This CDR3 comprises 14 residues. Unmatched junction bases numbered 7, after V lost 7 bases and J lost 6 bases. The CDR3 region has the DNA TGTGCCAGCACCCGGAGACAGGGGGCGGATACGCAGTATTTT. Translation gives CASTRRQGADTQYF.

The genes are TRBV19 and TRBJ1-5; no reliable D call. Germline CDR1 reads LNHDA; CDR2 reads SQIVND (reference sequence). The CDR3 extends over 14 amino acids. Trimming shortened V by 8 bases and J by 3 bases, and 14 bases separated the two germline ends. The CDR3 DNA reads as TGTGCCAGTTCGAGGGCAGTCTCCAATCAGCCCCAGCATTTT. It specifies CASSRAVSNQPQHF. The full variable domain, its missing parts supplied by reference TRBV19 and TRBJ1-5, is DGGITQSPKYLFRKEGQNVTLSCEQNLNHDAMYWYRQDPGQGLRLIYYSQIVNDFQKGDIAEGYSVSREKKESFPLTVTSAQKNPTAFYLCASSRAVSNQPQHFGDGTRLSIL.

The chain carries TRBV6-5 and TRBJ2-2; 8 bases agree with TRBD2. Germline CDR1 is MNHEY and CDR2 is SVGAGI. The CDR3 spans 13 residues. Germline trimming cut 7 bases from V and 4 bases from J; bases unmatched to any gene: 2. CDR3 bases: TGTGCCAGCAAGGCGGGAGGCACCGGGGAGCTGTTTTTT. Translation gives CASKAGGTGELFF.

This clone showed up just once. The V call is TRBV28, the J call TRBJ1-4, with a tentative D call TRBD1 (6 bases). The CDR3 extends over 16 amino acids. Germline CDR1 and CDR2: MDHEN and SYDVKM. Between the trimmed V and J ends, which lost 4 bases and 0 bases, there was a span of 12 bases. The CDR3 nucleotides are TGTGCCAGCAGTTCCCGGACAGCTTCAACTAATGAAAAACTGTTTTTT. Translated, it gives CASSSRTASTNEKLFF.

Points on this clone: The sample has other DNA sequences that encode this CDR3 too. V is TRBV7-9 and J is TRBJ2-5; 12 nucleotides agree with TRBD2. V shed 5 bases, J shed 1 base, and the junction held 2 bases outside the gene matches. The CDR3 loop spans 15 amino acids. Looked up from germline, CDR1 is SEHNR and CDR2 is FQNEAQ (reference sequence). The CDR3 reads CASSPGLAGQETQYF. In DNA, the CDR3 is TGTGCCAGCAGCCCGGGACTAGCGGGCCAAGAGACCCAGTACTTC.

V and J are TRBV5-1 and TRBJ1-3; D is ambiguous. The CDR3 loop spans 15 amino acids. Germline CDR1 and CDR2: SGHRS and YFSETQ. V dropped 4 bases and J dropped 0 bases, with 11 bases sitting between them. Here the CDR3 DNA reads TGCGCCAGCAGCCTTCAGTCCCTCTCTGGAAACACCATATATTTT. Protein product: CASSLQSLSGNTIYF.

The CDR3 protein is CASVSRDRGPSTIYF. Here the CDR3 DNA reads TGTGCCAGCGTATCCCGGGACAGGGGGCCTAGCACCATATATTTT. V is TRBV27 and J is TRBJ1-3, with TRBD1 matching 12 bases. CDR1 and CDR2 from the germline V gene are MNHEY and SMNVEV (reference sequence). There are 15 residues in the CDR3. Trimming removed 8 bases from V and 9 bases from J; junction bases left unmatched: 11.

The chain employs TRBV7-2 and TRBJ2-3; 8 nucleotides agree with TRBD2. The trim removed 8 bases at V and 2 bases at J, leaving 6 bases unmatched. The CDR3 sequence is 14 residues long. Looked up from germline, CDR1 is SGHTA and CDR2 is FQGNSA. The CDR3 nucleotides are TGTGCCAGCCTGCGGGGGGAGTTCACAGATACGCAGTATTTT. It yields the protein CASLRGEFTDTQYF. The full variable domain, its missing parts supplied by reference TRBV7-2 and TRBJ2-3, is GAGVSQSPSNKVTEKGKDVELRCDPISGHTALYWYRQSLGQGLEFLIYFQGNSAPDKSGLPSDRFSAERTGGSVSTLTIQRTQQEDSAVYLCASLRGEFTDTQYFGPGTRLTVL.

The chain employs TRBV12-3 or TRBV12-4 and TRBJ2-2, with TRBD2 as a possible D gene (5 bases). V was shortened by 8 bases and J by 8 bases, with 12 bases between the two germline ends. This CDR3 has 12 amino acids. CDR3 bases: TGTGCCAGCGCGGGCCAGCGAGGGGAGCTGTTTTTT. Translating it yields CASAGQRGELFF.

This chain joins TRBV12-3 or TRBV12-4 and TRBJ1-1; D ambiguous. CDR3 length equals 13 residues. The ends were cut back, 3 bases at V and 2 bases at J, with 7 bases in the middle. The chain's CDR3 is CASSFGLNTEAFF. CDR3 in DNA: TGTGCCAGCAGTTTTGGCCTTAACACTGAAGCTTTCTTT.

This chain uses TRBV6-6 with TRBJ2-1; 8 bases fit TRBD2. The CDR3 has 15 residues. Germline CDR1 MNHNY, CDR2 SVGAGI (reference sequence). Unmatched junction bases numbered 5, after V lost 2 bases and J lost 5 bases. CDR3 loop: CASSYRREAHNEQFF. Here the CDR3 DNA reads TGTGCCAGCAGTTACCGGCGGGAGGCCCACAATGAGCAGTTCTTC.

The genes are TRBV5-6 and TRBJ1-5, with TRBD1 matching 9 bases. CDR1 and CDR2 (germline): SGHDT, YYEEEE. This CDR3 comprises 16 residues. With V trimmed by 1 base and J by 3 bases, 5 bases remained unmatched. The CDR3 bases are TGTGCCAGCAGCTTGACAGGGGGCTTTGACAATCAGCCCCAGCATTTT. This sequence encodes CASSLTGGFDNQPQHF.

This chain connects TRBV30 to TRBJ2-1; TRBD1 matches at 7 bases. Germline-derived CDR1 and CDR2 are GTSNPN and SVGIG (reference sequence). The length of the CDR3 is 15 residues. The V and J ends lost 2 bases and 7 bases, in that order; junction bases with no gene match: 11. The CDR3 is CAWSFEQGNWNEQFF. DNA of the CDR3: TGTGCCTGGAGTTTTGAACAGGGGAATTGGAATGAGCAGTTCTTC.

J is TRBJ2-1 and V is TRBV9; D gene ambiguous. Trimming pared 0 bases from V and 10 bases from J, leaving 14 bases between. This CDR3 comprises 14 residues. CDR1 is SGDLS, CDR2 YYNGEE, per germline. The CDR3 sequence: CASSVGNVGLEQFF. CDR3 DNA sequence: TGTGCCAGCAGCGTAGGAAATGTTGGGCTAGAGCAGTTCTTC.

This chain joins TRBV6-5 and TRBJ1-2; possible D gene TRBD1, 5 bases. The V end lost 5 bases, the J end lost 4 bases, and 14 bases lay between the germline ends. CDR1 and CDR2 (germline): MNHEY, SVGAGI. The CDR3 spans 14 residues. As DNA, the CDR3 is TGTGCCAGCAGTAGGGGTCGAGAAATCTATGGCTACACCTTC. It yields the protein CASSRGREIYGYTF.

The chain links TRBV5-4 to TRBJ2-3, with 7 bases lining up with TRBD1. V lost 4 bases and J lost 0; bases outside the gene matches: 17. The CDR3 spans 19 residues. The germline V gene has CDR1 SGHNT and CDR2 YYREEE (reference sequence). CDR3 sequence: CASSLPSGQDRLSTDTQYF. CDR3 sequence (DNA): TGTGCCAGCAGCCTCCCCTCCGGCCAGGACAGGCTGAGCACAGATACGCAGTATTTT.

V gene TRBV4-1 combines with J gene TRBJ2-5, with no clear D. The V end lost 0 bases, the J end lost 3 bases, and 8 bases lay between the germline ends. CDR3 length: 14 residues. The germline V gene has CDR1 MGHRA and CDR2 YSYEKL. Here the CDR3 reads CASSQDAAEETQYF. CDR3 coding DNA: TGCGCCAGCAGCCAAGATGCGGCAGAAGAGACCCAGTACTTC.

V and J are TRBV10-3 and TRBJ1-3; D is possibly TRBD1 (6 bases). Germline CDR1 and CDR2: ENHRY and SYGVKD. V was cut by 6 bases and J by 2 bases, with 11 bases left in between. The length of the CDR3 is 14 residues. DNA for the CDR3: TGTGCCATCAGGAACAGGGAAGCTGGAAACACCATATATTTT. Its translation: CAIRNREAGNTIYF.

This clone was observed a handful of times. The gene calls are TRBV28 and TRBJ2-5, with 10 nucleotides matching TRBD1. The CDR3 contains 16 residues. The J segment lost 4 bases and the V segment lost 6 bases, leaving 11 bases of the junction unmatched. Germline values: CDR1 MDHEN, CDR2 SYDVKM. CDR3 DNA sequence: TGTGCCAGCAGGTCGGGGGACAGGGGAGTTCGAGAGACCCAGTACTTC. Translating it yields CASRSGDRGVRETQYF. Combining the CDR3 with reference TRBV28 and TRBJ2-5 gives the whole variable domain DVKVTQSSRYLVKRTGEKVFLECVQDMDHENMFWYRQDPGLGLRLIYFSYDVKMKEKGDIPEGYSVSREKKERFSLILESASTNQTSMYLCASRSGDRGVRETQYFGPGTRLLVL.

The chain combines TRBV5-1 with TRBJ2-3; TRBD2 is a possible D gene (5 bases). Trimming pared 5 bases from V and 7 bases from J, leaving 17 bases between. Germline CDR1 is SGHRS and CDR2 is YFSETQ. There are 14 residues in the CDR3. The CDR3 DNA is TGCGCCAGCAGGAGTGGAGGAACCATGAATACGCAGTATTTT. Protein product: CASRSGGTMNTQYF.